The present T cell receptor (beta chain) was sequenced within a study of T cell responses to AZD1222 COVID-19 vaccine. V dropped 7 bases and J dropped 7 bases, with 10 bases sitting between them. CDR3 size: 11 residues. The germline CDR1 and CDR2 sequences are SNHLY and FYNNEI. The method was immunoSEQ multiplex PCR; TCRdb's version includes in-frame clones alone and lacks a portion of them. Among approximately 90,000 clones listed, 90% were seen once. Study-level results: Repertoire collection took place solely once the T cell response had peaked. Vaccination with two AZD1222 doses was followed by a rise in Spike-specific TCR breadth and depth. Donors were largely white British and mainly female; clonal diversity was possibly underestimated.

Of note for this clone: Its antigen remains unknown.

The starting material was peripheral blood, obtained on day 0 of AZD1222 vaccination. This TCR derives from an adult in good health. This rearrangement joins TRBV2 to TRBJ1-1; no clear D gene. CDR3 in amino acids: CASKYEHEAFF. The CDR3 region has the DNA TGTGCCAGCAAGTACGAGCATGAAGCTTTCTTT.